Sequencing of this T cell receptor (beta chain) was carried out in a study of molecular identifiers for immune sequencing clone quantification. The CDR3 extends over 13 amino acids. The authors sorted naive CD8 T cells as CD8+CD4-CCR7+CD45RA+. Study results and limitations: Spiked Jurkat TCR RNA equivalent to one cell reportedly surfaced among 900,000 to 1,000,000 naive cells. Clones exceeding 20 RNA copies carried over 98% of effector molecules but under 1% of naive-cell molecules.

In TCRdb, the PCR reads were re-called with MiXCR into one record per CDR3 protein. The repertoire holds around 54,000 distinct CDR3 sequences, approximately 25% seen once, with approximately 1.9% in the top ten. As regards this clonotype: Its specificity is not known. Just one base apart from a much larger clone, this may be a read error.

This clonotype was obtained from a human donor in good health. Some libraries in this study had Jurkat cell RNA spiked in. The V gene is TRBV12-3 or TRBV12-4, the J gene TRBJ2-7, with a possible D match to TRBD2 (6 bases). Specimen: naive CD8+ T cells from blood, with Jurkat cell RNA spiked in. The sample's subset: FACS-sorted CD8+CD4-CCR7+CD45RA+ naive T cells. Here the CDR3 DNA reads TGTGCCAGCAGTTTAACTTCACCCCGGGAGCAGCACTTC. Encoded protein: CASSLTSPREQHF.